The 25 T cell receptor beta chains below all came from one sample that was sequenced in a study of cytomegalovirus exposure and HLA in healthy donors. Use of 60 Vbeta and 13 Jbeta primers characterized the PCR. Repertoires were generated with immunoSEQ multiplex PCR, while TCRdb's copy carries only in-frame clones and drops some. The table lists 170,000 or so clones, 77% of them singletons. Sequencing was performed on PBMCs. Receptor source: a woman between 55 and 75 years old in good health and CMV-seropositive.

The rearrangement joins TRBV6-4 to TRBJ2-7, with 11 bases identical to TRBD2. Unmatched junction bases numbered 10, after V lost 5 bases and J lost 1 base. Per the germline V gene, CDR1 is MRHNA and CDR2 is SNTAGT. This CDR3 region has 17 residues. As DNA, the CDR3 is TGTGCCAGCAGTACGTGGGGGCTAGCGGGGGGATCCTACGAGCAGTACTTC. This sequence encodes CASSTWGLAGGSYEQYF.

V and J are TRBV28 and TRBJ2-5; D is perhaps TRBD2 (5 bases). V lost 4 bases to trimming and J lost 7 bases, with 7 bases between them. The CDR3 contains 11 residues. Germline V gene lookup returns CDR1 MDHEN and CDR2 SYDVKM. CDR3: CASSSRGTQYF. In DNA, the CDR3 is TGTGCCAGCAGTTCCCGGGGGACCCAGTACTTC. Based on the CDR3 plus reference TRBV28 and TRBJ2-5, the full variable domain is DVKVTQSSRYLVKRTGEKVFLECVQDMDHENMFWYRQDPGLGLRLIYFSYDVKMKEKGDIPEGYSVSREKKERFSLILESASTNQTSMYLCASSSRGTQYFGPGTRLLVL.

V usage is TRBV18 and J usage is TRBJ2-2, with TRBD1 as a possible D gene (5 bases). Germline CDR1 is KGHSH and CDR2 is LQKENI. Trimming shortened V by 3 bases and J by 2 bases, and 10 bases separated the two germline ends. This CDR3 comprises 15 residues. The CDR3 here is CASSPPRVNTGELFF. Here the CDR3 DNA reads TGTGCCAGCTCACCCCCCAGGGTTAACACCGGGGAGCTGTTTTTT.

This chain connects TRBV5-1 to TRBJ1-1, with D possibly being TRBD1 (6 bases). Germline CDR1 is SGHRS and CDR2 is YFSETQ. The CDR3 contains 14 residues. Between the trimmed V and J ends, which lost 4 bases and 2 bases, there was a span of 12 bases. The CDR3: CASSARGRNTEAFF. The CDR3 DNA sequence: TGCGCCAGCAGCGCCAGGGGTCGAAACACTGAAGCTTTCTTT.

The gene calls are TRBV6-1 and TRBJ1-1; D is possibly TRBD1 (6 bases). The CDR3 totals 13 residues. Germline V lookup: CDR1 MNHNS, CDR2 SASEGT. The ends were cut back, 2 bases at V and 10 bases at J, with 14 bases in the middle. The CDR3 DNA is TGTGCCAGCAGTGAAACTGTGGGCAGGGGAGCTTTCTTT. Protein: CASSETVGRGAFF.

V is TRBV2 and J is TRBJ2-5; 8 bases are shared with TRBD1. CDR3 length equals 15 residues. V was pared by 0 bases and J by 7 bases, with 7 bases of the junction left unmatched. Germline V CDR1 and CDR2: SNHLY, FYNNEI. The DNA of the CDR3 is TGTGCCAGCAGTGAAGCGCTGTCTCAGGGGGCGACCCAGTACTTC. Translation gives CASSEALSQGATQYF.

The rearrangement links TRBV29-1 to TRBJ1-4; TRBD1 is a possible D gene (5 bases). The CDR3 has 14 amino acids. Trimming took off 6 bases at V and 4 bases at J, with 15 bases between the two ends. The germline V gene has CDR1 SQVTM and CDR2 ANQGSEA. CDR3 bases: TGCAGCGTGGGGCAGGGTTGGGATAATGAAAAACTGTTTTTT. It translates to CSVGQGWDNEKLFF.

This clone came up once. This rearrangement joins TRBV6-4 to TRBJ1-2; tentatively, D is TRBD1 (5 bases). This CDR3 has 13 residues. Per the germline V gene, CDR1 is MRHNA and CDR2 is SNTAGT. V was clipped by 6 bases and J by 8 bases, with 16 bases between them. The DNA for the CDR3 is TGTGCCAGCAGCCCGACAGAGAATCGGGGCTACACCTTC. Its translation is CASSPTENRGYTF.

This clone was detected only a few times. V and J are TRBV28 and TRBJ1-4; 7 nucleotides match TRBD1. Unmatched junction bases numbered 9, after V lost 7 bases and J lost 7 bases. This CDR3 is 14 amino acids long. Germline-derived CDR1 and CDR2 are MDHEN and SYDVKM. Here the CDR3 reads CASTQGQIPEKLFF. CDR3 DNA: TGTGCCAGCACACAGGGGCAGATCCCTGAAAAACTGTTTTTT. Full variable domain (outside the CDR3, taken from reference TRBV28 and TRBJ1-4): DVKVTQSSRYLVKRTGEKVFLECVQDMDHENMFWYRQDPGLGLRLIYFSYDVKMKEKGDIPEGYSVSREKKERFSLILESASTNQTSMYLCASTQGQIPEKLFFGSGTQLSVL.

The table lists this clone with a few counts. The V and J genes are TRBV5-1 and TRBJ2-5, with D perhaps matching TRBD1 (6 bases). Judging by the DNA end, TRBJ2-7 fits better; the J call may be wrong. Per the germline V gene, CDR1 is SGHRS and CDR2 is YFSETQ. CDR3 length: 11 amino acids. The CDR3 nucleotides read TGCGCCAGCAGCCAGGGGTACGAGCAGTACTTC. It codes for CASSQGYEQYF.

Comment on this clone: Mismatch with germline at one junction end may stem from a read error. The rearrangement links TRBV7-9 to TRBJ1-2, with a tentative D call TRBD1 (6 bases). The CDR3 sequence is 16 residues long. CDR1 and CDR2 from the germline V gene are SEHNR and FQNEAQ (reference sequence). The CDR3 region is CSSSLSGGAGNYGYTF. Written as DNA, the CDR3 is TGTTCCAGCAGCTTGTCCGGGGGGGCAGGAAACTATGGCTACACCTTC.

J is TRBJ1-5 and V is TRBV6-1, with 7 bases that match TRBD1. Germline values: CDR1 MNHNS, CDR2 SASEGT. The junction had 5 bases not matched to a gene; V was cut back by 7 bases and J by 2 bases. This CDR3 comprises 14 residues. This CDR3 reads CASTGTVGNQPQHF. CDR3 DNA: TGTGCCAGCACCGGGACAGTAGGCAATCAGCCCCAGCATTTT.

The rearrangement links TRBV5-4 to TRBJ2-3; 10 bases are shared with TRBD2. Germline V CDR1 and CDR2: SGHNT, YYREEE (reference sequence). This CDR3 comprises 15 residues. Trimming cost V 5 bases and J 3 bases; bases outside gene matches: 6. CDR3 in DNA: TGTGCCAGCAGGATAGCGGGAGGAGGAACAGATACGCAGTATTTT. Translating gives CASRIAGGGTDTQYF. Supplemented by reference TRBV5-4 and TRBJ2-3, the full variable domain reads ETGVTQSPTHLIKTRGQQVTLRCSSQSGHNTVSWYQQALGQGPQFIFQYYREEENGRGNFPPRFSGLQFPNYSSELNVNALELDDSALYLCASRIAGGGTDTQYFGPGTRLTVL.

The chain combines TRBV9 with TRBJ1-4; D is ambiguous. The germline V and J ends were trimmed by 0 bases and 0 bases, with 9 bases remaining between them. Germline-derived CDR1 and CDR2 are SGDLS and YYNGEE. The CDR3 runs to 16 residues. The CDR3 DNA reads as TGTGCCAGCAGCGTAGGACCCGGAGCAACTAATGAAAAACTGTTTTTT. This codes for CASSVGPGATNEKLFF.

The chain carries TRBV7-2 and TRBJ2-7; 9 bases are shared with TRBD1. J gave up 5 bases and V 4 bases, and 6 bases lay outside the gene matches. This CDR3 has 14 residues. Germline loops: CDR1 SGHTA, CDR2 FQGNSA. The CDR3: CASSWTGEKHEQYF. CDR3 DNA: TGTGCCAGCAGCTGGACAGGGGAAAAACACGAGCAGTACTTC. Together with reference TRBV7-2 and TRBJ2-7, the CDR3 gives the full variable domain: GAGVSQSPSNKVTEKGKDVELRCDPISGHTALYWYRQSLGQGLEFLIYFQGNSAPDKSGLPSDRFSAERTGGSVSTLTIQRTQQEDSAVYLCASSWTGEKHEQYFGPGTRLTVT.

The V and J genes are TRBV7-2 and TRBJ2-1; D unresolved. The germline V gene encodes CDR1 SGHTA and CDR2 FQGNSA. Trimming pared 1 base from V and 10 bases from J, leaving 8 bases between. The CDR3 extends over 12 amino acids. The CDR3: CASSLGVREQFF. The CDR3 bases are TGTGCCAGCAGCTTAGGGGTCAGGGAGCAGTTCTTC.

The V and J genes are TRBV6-6 and TRBJ1-5; D possibly corresponds to TRBD1 (5 bases). V was trimmed by 6 bases and J by 0 bases, leaving 15 bases between them. This CDR3 contains 16 residues. CDR1 and CDR2 from the germline V gene are MNHNY and SVGAGI (reference sequence). The CDR3 here is CASRSQGGVSNQPQHF. The CDR3 DNA reads TGTGCCAGCAGATCCCAGGGAGGGGTTAGCAATCAGCCCCAGCATTTT.

The chain joins TRBV6-1 to TRBJ1-5, with a possible D match to TRBD1 (5 bases). Trimming removed 4 bases at V and 4 bases at J, with 17 bases between. There are 16 residues in the CDR3. CDR1 is MNHNS and CDR2 is SASEGT in the germline V gene. CDR3 in DNA: TGTGCCAGCAGTGTTGGCGCCGGGGGGATTAATCAGCCCCAGCATTTT. Translating gives CASSVGAGGINQPQHF.

The rearrangement joins TRBV5-6 to TRBJ1-2; 7 bases line up with TRBD1. Germline loops: CDR1 SGHDT, CDR2 YYEEEE. The ends lost 2 bases at V and 1 base at J; junction bases unmatched: 2. There are 14 residues in the CDR3. The CDR3 nucleotides read TGTGCCAGCAGCTTCGGGACAGTTAACTATGGCTACACCTTC. Translating it yields CASSFGTVNYGYTF.

This sequence joins TRBV18 and TRBJ2-7; tentative D call: TRBD2 (6 bases). Germline loops: CDR1 KGHSH, CDR2 LQKENI. CDR3 length: 14 residues. The V end lost 2 bases, the J end lost 5 bases, and 13 bases lay between the germline ends. CDR3 sequence: CASSPSPGVHEQYF. In DNA form, the CDR3 reads TGTGCCAGCTCACCATCACCGGGGGTCCACGAGCAGTACTTC.

The chain carries TRBV29-1 and TRBJ1-2; 12 bases map to TRBD1. This CDR3 is built from 16 residues. Trimming cost V 5 bases and J 8 bases; bases outside gene matches: 15. Germline V gene lookup returns CDR1 SQVTM and CDR2 ANQGSEA. In DNA form, the CDR3 reads TGCAGCGTTACAACTTTACCGGGACAGGGGGCTTTGGGCTACACCTTC. As protein: CSVTTLPGQGALGYTF.

V is TRBV7-3 and J is TRBJ2-1; 10 positions agree with TRBD2. Germline V gives CDR1 SGHTA, CDR2 FQGTGA. This CDR3 is 15 amino acids long. The V gene end was trimmed by 4 bases and the J gene end by 6 bases; junction bases not matched to a gene: 6. Written as DNA, the CDR3 is TGTGCCAGCAGCTCTAGCGGGAGCCTCCTCAATGAGCAGTTCTTC. Translation: CASSSSGSLLNEQFF.

The chain carries TRBV30 and TRBJ2-5; the D is unclear. V dropped 2 bases and J dropped 5 bases, with 9 bases sitting between them. From germline, CDR1 is GTSNPN and CDR2 SVGIG (reference sequence). The CDR3 runs to 12 residues. CDR3: CAWSPLSETQYF. CDR3 nucleotides: TGTGCCTGGAGTCCCCTATCCGAGACCCAGTACTTC.

The chain links TRBV18 to TRBJ2-7, with a tentative D call TRBD1 (6 bases). Per germline, CDR1 KGHSH and CDR2 LQKENI. This CDR3 is 13 amino acids long. With 6 bases removed from V and 3 bases from J, the gap between germline ends came to 12 bases. The CDR3: CASSFSDSYEQYF. CDR3 sequence (DNA): TGTGCCAGCTCCTTCTCGGACAGCTACGAGCAGTACTTC.

This chain joins TRBV15 and TRBJ2-1, with 8 bases aligning to TRBD2. The CDR3 extends over 16 amino acids. Germline V gene sequence: CDR1 LNHNV, CDR2 YYDKDF (reference sequence). V trimming: 0 bases; J trimming: 6 bases; junction bases outside the gene matches: 7. In nucleotides, the CDR3 is TGTGCCACCAGCAGAGATCGGGAGGGAGTGTGCAATGAGCAGTTCTTC. It yields the protein CATSRDREGVCNEQFF.